A selection of T cell receptor beta chains follows, all from one sample in a study of cytomegalovirus exposure and HLA in healthy donors. Sequenced by immunoSEQ multiplex PCR; TCRdb stores in-frame clones only, minus some. This table holds some 170,000 clones, around 77% found once. Sequenced input: PBMCs. These receptors were obtained from a man in his fifties or sixties in good health and CMV-seronegative. CDR3s include the opening cysteine and the closing phenylalanine or tryptophan. D genes are given only for firm matches. The size entry is marked missing in some rows and otherwise reads once, few, many or a size class.

CASSFQGGETQYF | TRBJ2-5 | TRBV27 | once | -
CASSPGTSGETQYF | TRBJ2-5 | TRBV5-4 | few | TRBD2
CATSPEALSSYEQYF | TRBJ2-7 | TRBV15 | - | -
CASSYGLAGAGRGEQFF | TRBJ2-1 | TRBV5-6 | - | TRBD2
CASSLIGTSVADTQYF | TRBJ2-3 | TRBV5-6 | - | TRBD2
CASSVGTVANTGELFF | TRBJ2-2 | TRBV9 | - | -
CASRGIEQGGNQPQHF | TRBJ1-5 | TRBV10-2 | - | -
CASSFPFLKRDGNEQFF | TRBJ2-1 | TRBV11-2 | - | TRBD2
CASSSPQGSTYEQYF | TRBJ2-7 | TRBV7-9 | - | -
CASTPGGNQPQHF | TRBJ1-5 | TRBV2 | - | -
CASSLPRDSASYEQYF | TRBJ2-7 | TRBV7-8 | - | -
CATSRDSLAGATYEQYF | TRBJ2-7 | TRBV15 | once | TRBD2
CAISESTSGGKETQYF | TRBJ2-5 | TRBV10-3 | - | TRBD2
CASSLDRGRGGELFF | TRBJ2-2 | TRBV7-2 | - | TRBD2
CASSSPPWGYTF | TRBJ1-2 | TRBV4-1 | once | -
CASSEPGLANNEQFF | TRBJ2-1 | TRBV25-1 | - | TRBD2
CASRDLRGGYEQYF | TRBJ2-7 | TRBV2 | - | -
CASSLGQGSYNEQFF | TRBJ2-1 | TRBV5-1 | - | -
CASSVDAGLNYGYTF | TRBJ1-2 | TRBV9 | - | -
CAWNRRGLSSETQYF | TRBJ2-5 | TRBV30 | - | TRBD1
CASSLWQGGMDTQYF | TRBJ2-3 | TRBV5-8 | - | -
CASSLDRGGGDTEAFF | TRBJ1-1 | TRBV7-9 | - | -
CASSGTGTGNSPLHF | TRBJ1-6 | TRBV6-1 | - | TRBD1
CASSPRLTAYEQYF | TRBJ2-7 | TRBV11-2 | - | -
CASSQLGLADYEQYF | TRBJ2-7 | TRBV11-3 | - | TRBD2
CASAVMYQETQYF | TRBJ2-5 | TRBV6-5 | few | -
CASSVQGSVNTEAFF | TRBJ1-1 | TRBV9 | - | -